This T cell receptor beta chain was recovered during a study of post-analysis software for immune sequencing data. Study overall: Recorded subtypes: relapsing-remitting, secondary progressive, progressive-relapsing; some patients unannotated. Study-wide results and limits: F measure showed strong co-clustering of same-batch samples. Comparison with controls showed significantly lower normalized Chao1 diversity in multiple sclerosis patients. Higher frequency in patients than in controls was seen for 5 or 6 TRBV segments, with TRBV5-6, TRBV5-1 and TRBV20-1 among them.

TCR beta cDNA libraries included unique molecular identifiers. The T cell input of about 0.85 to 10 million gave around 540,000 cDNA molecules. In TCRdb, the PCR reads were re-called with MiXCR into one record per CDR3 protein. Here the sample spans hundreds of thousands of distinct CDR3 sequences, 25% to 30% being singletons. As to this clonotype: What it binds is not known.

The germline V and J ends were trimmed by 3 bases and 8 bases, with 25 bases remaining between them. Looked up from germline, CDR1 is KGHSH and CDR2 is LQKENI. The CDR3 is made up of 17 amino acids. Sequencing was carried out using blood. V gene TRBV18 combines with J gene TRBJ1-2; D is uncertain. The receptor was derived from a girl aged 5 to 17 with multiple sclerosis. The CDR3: CASSPTGTGVRLYGYTF. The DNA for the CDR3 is TGTGCCAGCTCACCCACGGGCACGGGTGTTCGTCTGTACGGCTACACCTTC. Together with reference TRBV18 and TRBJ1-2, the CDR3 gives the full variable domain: NAGVMQNPRHLVRRRGQEARLRCSPMKGHSHVYWYRQLPEEGLKFMVYLQKENIIDESGMPKERFSAEFPKEGPSILRIQQVVRGDSAAYFCASSPTGTGVRLYGYTFGSGTRLTVV.